The TCR beta chain under discussion was sequenced for a study of cytomegalovirus exposure and HLA in healthy donors. Study information: The same platform was used for the 95 to 150 validation repertoires and the roughly 600 first-cohort repertoires, a later analysis reported. Whole-study results and caveats: The study designated roughly 150 TCR beta chains cytomegalovirus-associated. The TCR clusters that emerged in the first cohort tended, a later analysis found, to co-occur in the 110 or so validation repertoires.

Comments on this clone: The antigen remains undetermined.

Repertoires were generated with immunoSEQ multiplex PCR, while TCRdb's copy carries only in-frame clones and drops some. There are some 98,000 clones in the sample; about 88% occur only once, and 6% to 6.5% lies in the top ten. The CDR3 loop spans 16 amino acids. V dropped 8 bases and J dropped 0 bases, with 14 bases sitting between them. Per the germline V gene, CDR1 is MDHEN and CDR2 is SYDVKM. The donors were members of the roughly 130-subject validation cohort (separate from the approximately 650-subject first cohort). This TCR came from a man aged 18 to 30 in good health and CMV-seropositive. V and J are TRBV28 and TRBJ2-6, with a possible D match to TRBD1 (5 bases). The sequencing input was PBMCs. In nucleotides, the CDR3 is TGTGCCAGCGCTGGGGCCTTCGGCTCTGGGGCCAACGTCCTGACTTTC. Protein product: CASAGAFGSGANVLTF.